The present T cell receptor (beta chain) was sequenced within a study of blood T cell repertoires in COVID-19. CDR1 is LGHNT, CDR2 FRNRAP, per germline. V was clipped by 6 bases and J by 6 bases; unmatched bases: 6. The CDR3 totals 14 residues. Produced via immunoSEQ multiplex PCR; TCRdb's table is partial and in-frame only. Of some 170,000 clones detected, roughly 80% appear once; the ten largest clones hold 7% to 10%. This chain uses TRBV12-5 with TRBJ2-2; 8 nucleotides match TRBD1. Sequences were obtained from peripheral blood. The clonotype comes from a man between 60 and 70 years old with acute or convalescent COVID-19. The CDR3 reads CASGWTGHPGELFF. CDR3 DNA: TGTGCTAGTGGGTGGACAGGGCACCCCGGGGAGCTGTTTTTT.